This T cell receptor (beta chain) was identified during a study of beta chain features in type 1 diabetes. Findings and limits, study-wide: Because the template was cDNA, high-expressing cells might be over-represented. Shorter TCRB CDR3s, moderately but significantly so, were found in Type 1 diabetes patients in all four CD4+ subsets.

This clone was counted a few times. Its antigen is still unknown. Compared with germline, one end of the junction differs, possibly owing to a read error. CDR1 SGHDN and CDR2 FVKESK come from the germline V gene. The CDR3 is 14 amino acids. Every isolated RNA sample was fully reverse transcribed, so sequencing captured expressed TCRB transcripts. Clones were sequenced by immunoSEQ multiplex PCR, and TCRdb holds only the in-frame ones, with some missing. Here the sample spans some 130,000 clones, around 10% being singletons. Sorting with CD45RO/CCR7/CD25/CD127/CD95/CD27 yielded naive, central memory, regulatory and stem-like memory CD4+ cells.

The clonotype was recovered from a man aged 25-40 years with type 1 diabetes. The chain couples TRBV14 to TRBJ2-1, with 9 bases fitting TRBD2. The sequencing sample was made of central memory CD4+ T cells from blood. The CDR3 spells CASSQEVRTSAQIF. The DNA of the CDR3 is TGTGCCAGCAGCCAAGAGGTTCGGACTAGCGCACAGATCTTC.